This is a list of T cell receptor beta chains from one sample in a study of shared clonotypes between healthy human individuals. Some clones are missing from TCRdb's copy, which holds only in-frame ones; the method was immunoSEQ multiplex PCR. The table has 1.6 million or so clones, roughly 97% seen once. Specimen: naive CD4+ T cells sorted from blood. The receptors stem from a man between 25 and 39 years old in good health. Each CDR3 is given with its conserved first and last residue. A D gene is named only where the DNA matches it firmly. Expanded clones are given a class, and other clones once, few, many or no size at all.

>.|TRBJ2-3|once|TRBV5-6
CASSLFWRNTDTQYF
TGTGCCAGCAGCTTGTTCTGGAGAAACACAGATACGCAGTATTTT
>.|TRBJ2-5|.|TRBV29-1
CSVVPVAAGWGTQYF
TGCAGCGTTGTTCCTGTAGCGGCAGGATGGGGGACCCAGTACTTC
>TRBD1|TRBJ2-7|.|TRBV10-3
CAISESTPGQGPPRGEQYF
TGTGCCATCAGTGAGTCCACCCCGGGACAGGGGCCCCCAAGAGGGGAGCAGTACTTC
>TRBD2|TRBJ2-7|.|TRBV6-1
CASRESAGGHSYEQYF
TGTGCCAGCAGAGAATCAGCGGGAGGCCACTCCTACGAGCAGTACTTC
>TRBD1|TRBJ2-2|.|TRBV5-6
CASSLGRTGYRIGELFF
TGTGCCAGCAGCTTGGGGCGGACAGGGTACAGAATCGGGGAGCTGTTTTTT
>.|TRBJ2-1|.|TRBV6-5
CASSYSGRDNEQFF
TGTGCCAGCAGTTACTCGGGCAGGGACAATGAGCAGTTCTTC
>.|TRBJ1-2|.|TRBV27
CASSSGQHGVF
TGTGCCAGCAGTTCCGGACAGCACGGTGTCTTC
>.|TRBJ1-1|.|TRBV29-1
CSVEGGMNTEAFF
TGCAGCGTTGAGGGGGGGATGAACACTGAAGCTTTCTTT
>.|TRBJ2-1|.|TRBV5-1
CASSLGGPPPGASYNEQFF
TGCGCCAGCAGCTTGGGTGGGCCCCCCCCCGGGGCCTCCTACAATGAGCAGTTCTTC
>.|TRBJ2-3|.|TRBV7-2
CASSTNVVLWGNTQYF
TGTGCCAGCAGCACGAATGTTGTTCTTTGGGGGAATACGCAGTATTTT
>TRBD2|TRBJ2-1|.|TRBV14
CASSQDSGRAYNEQFF
TGTGCCAGCAGCCAGGATAGCGGGAGGGCCTACAATGAGCAGTTCTTC
>TRBD1|TRBJ1-2|.|TRBV5-5
CASSLGDSPRHGYTF
TGTGCCAGCAGCTTGGGGGACAGTCCCAGGCATGGCTACACCTTC
>.|TRBJ2-1|once|TRBV9
CASSVEGIGNEQFF
TGTGCCAGCAGCGTAGAAGGTATTGGGAATGAGCAGTTCTTC
>.|TRBJ2-7|.|TRBV28
CASRDYRRVEQYF
TGTGCCAGCAGGGACTACCGACGCGTCGAGCAGTACTTC
>TRBD1|TRBJ1-1|.|TRBV7-2
CASSHTGGAEAFF
TGTGCCAGCAGCCACACAGGGGGAGCTGAAGCTTTCTTT
>.|TRBJ1-3|.|TRBV10-3
CATLGEGLLSGNTIYF
TGTGCCACACTCGGCGAGGGACTTCTCTCTGGAAACACCATATATTTT
>TRBD1|TRBJ1-3|.|TRBV28
CASSFRQGIVSGNTIYF
TGTGCCAGCAGTTTCCGACAGGGCATAGTCTCTGGAAACACCATATATTTT
>TRBD2|TRBJ2-5|.|TRBV5-6
CASSPGLSGETQYF
TGTGCCAGCAGCCCGGGACTATCAGGGGAGACCCAGTACTTC
>.|TRBJ2-7|.|TRBV21-1
CATAATLRDSTFYEQYF
TGTGCCACAGCAGCAACCCTCCGGGACAGTACCTTCTACGAGCAGTACTTC
>.|TRBJ1-1|.|TRBV29-1
CSSGRGFEAFF
TGCAGCTCCGGGAGGGGGTTTGAAGCTTTCTTT
>.|TRBJ2-5|.|TRBV5-6
CASSWSSRRETQYF
TGTGCCAGCAGCTGGAGTTCGCGTCGAGAGACCCAGTACTTC
>TRBD2|TRBJ2-1|.|TRBV19
CASSTYGGTSGRPHEQFF
TGTGCCAGTAGTACCTATGGGGGAACTAGCGGGAGGCCCCATGAGCAGTTCTTC
>TRBD1|TRBJ2-7|.|TRBV7-2
CASSLESFRGTGSYEQYF
TGTGCCAGCAGCTTAGAGTCTTTTAGGGGGACAGGGTCGTACGAGCAGTACTTC
>TRBD1|TRBJ2-1|.|TRBV29-1
CSVEPGTGGAYNEQFF
TGCAGCGTTGAGCCCGGGACAGGGGGCGCCTACAATGAGCAGTTCTTC
>.|TRBJ2-5|once|TRBV13
CASSLGAPLPTGTYQETQYF
TGTGCCAGCAGCTTAGGGGCCCCTCTTCCGACAGGTACCTACCAAGAGACCCAGTACTTC
>.|TRBJ2-1|.|TRBV7-3
CASSLQGYNEQFF
TGTGCCAGCAGCTTACAAGGGTACAATGAGCAGTTCTTC
>TRBD2|TRBJ2-7|.|TRBV25-1
CASSDGLAVQHREQYF
TGTGCCAGCAGTGACGGACTAGCGGTTCAGCACCGGGAGCAGTACTTC
>TRBD1|TRBJ2-1|few|TRBV29-1
CSVVVRGRDNEQFF
TGCAGCGTTGTGGTCAGGGGGCGCGACAATGAGCAGTTCTTC
>.|TRBJ2-3|.|TRBV9
CASSVEGGTDTQYF
TGTGCCAGCAGCGTAGAAGGGGGCACAGATACGCAGTATTTT
>TRBD2|TRBJ2-1|.|TRBV7-2
CASSLAGILYEQFF
TGTGCCAGCAGCCTAGCGGGAATTCTCTATGAGCAGTTCTTC
>TRBD2|TRBJ2-1|.|TRBV9
CASSETSGSYNEQFF
TGTGCCAGCAGCGAAACTAGCGGGAGTTACAATGAGCAGTTCTTC
>TRBD1|TRBJ2-5|once|TRBV11-2
CASSPVGQGETQYF
TGTGCCAGCAGCCCAGTTGGACAGGGGGAGACCCAGTACTTC
>.|TRBJ1-1|.|TRBV18
CASSPLRGPTEAFF
TGTGCCAGCTCACCACTTAGGGGTCCCACTGAAGCTTTCTTT
>.|TRBJ1-5|.|TRBV28
CASSHTGFNQPQHF
TGTGCCAGCAGCCACACAGGGTTCAATCAGCCCCAGCATTTT
>TRBD2|TRBJ2-1|.|TRBV9
CASSAAGTTYNEQFF
TGTGCCAGCAGCGCCGCCGGGACTACGTACAATGAGCAGTTCTTC
>TRBD2|TRBJ2-7|.|TRBV19
CASSVAGLSYEQYF
TGTGCCAGTAGCGTAGCGGGACTCTCCTACGAGCAGTACTTC
>.|TRBJ2-5|.|TRBV11-3
CASSLGPSVQETQYF
TGTGCCAGCAGCTTAGGACCTAGCGTCCAAGAGACCCAGTACTTC
>TRBD1|TRBJ2-3|once|TRBV28
CASSSADRVTDTQYF
TGTGCCAGCAGTAGCGCGGACAGGGTCACAGATACGCAGTATTTT
>TRBD2|TRBJ2-2|once|TRBV27
CASSSAFGTSGSFAGELFF
TGTGCCAGCAGTTCCGCCTTCGGGACTAGCGGGAGCTTCGCCGGGGAGCTGTTTTTT
>.|TRBJ1-2|.|TRBV9
CASSVRGDRSSYGYTF
TGTGCCAGCAGCGTTCGGGGGGACCGAAGTTCCTATGGCTACACCTTC
>TRBD1|TRBJ2-1|.|TRBV28
CASSLLEGTGPYNEQFF
TGTGCCAGCAGTTTATTAGAAGGGACAGGGCCCTACAATGAGCAGTTCTTC
>.|TRBJ2-1|.|TRBV28
CASSRKPSGWNEQFF
TGTGCCAGCAGCAGAAAACCATCGGGCTGGAATGAGCAGTTCTTC
>.|TRBJ2-1|.|TRBV2
CASRDTFNEQFF
TGTGCCTCCCGGGACACGTTCAATGAGCAGTTCTTC
>.|TRBJ1-2|.|TRBV6-1
CASSMTVNYGYTF
TGTGCCAGCAGTATGACAGTTAACTATGGCTACACCTTC
>TRBD2|TRBJ2-3|.|TRBV5-1
CASSPGLAGITDTQYF
TGCGCCAGCAGCCCGGGACTAGCGGGGATCACAGATACGCAGTATTTT
>.|TRBJ1-2|.|TRBV5-5
CASSATFPHNYGYTF
TGTGCCAGCAGCGCAACATTTCCGCATAACTATGGCTACACCTTC
>.|TRBJ2-2|.|TRBV27
CASSLLGLPGELFF
TGTGCCAGCTCTCTCCTCGGGCTACCCGGGGAGCTGTTTTTT
>TRBD2|TRBJ2-1|.|TRBV9
CASSVGGLAGSNEQFF
TGTGCCAGCAGCGTAGGAGGACTAGCGGGTAGCAATGAGCAGTTCTTC
>.|TRBJ1-4|.|TRBV6-5
CASSYGGRGEKLFF
TGTGCCAGCAGTTACGGGGGGCGCGGAGAAAAACTGTTTTTT
>TRBD1|TRBJ1-5|once|TRBV2
CASASGTGGDFSNQPQHF
TGTGCCAGCGCGAGTGGGACAGGGGGCGATTTTAGCAATCAGCCCCAGCATTTT
>TRBD2|TRBJ2-7|.|TRBV4-2
CASSIGLASLYEQYF
TGTGCCAGCAGCATTGGACTAGCGTCCCTCTACGAGCAGTACTTC
>.|TRBJ2-1|.|TRBV27
CASSPLGGHYNEQFF
TGTGCCAGCAGTCCCCTAGGAGGACACTACAATGAGCAGTTCTTC